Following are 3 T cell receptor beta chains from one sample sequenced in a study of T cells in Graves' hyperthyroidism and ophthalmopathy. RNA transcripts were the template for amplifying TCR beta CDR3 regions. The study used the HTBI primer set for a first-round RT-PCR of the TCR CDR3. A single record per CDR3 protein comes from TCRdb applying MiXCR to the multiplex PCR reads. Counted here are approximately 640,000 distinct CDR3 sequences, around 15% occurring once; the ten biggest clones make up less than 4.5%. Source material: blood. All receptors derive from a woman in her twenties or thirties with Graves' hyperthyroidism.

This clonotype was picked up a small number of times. The CDR3, as DNA: TGTGCCAGCAGCGGGCAGGGAGTCGAGCAGTACTTC. Translated: CASSGQGVEQYF. This chain connects TRBV9 to TRBJ2-7, with D perhaps given as TRBD1 or TRBD2 (5 bases each). Germline CDR1 and CDR2: SGDLS and YYNGEE. Trimming took off 3 bases at V and 6 bases at J, with 10 bases between the two ends. This CDR3 is 12 amino acids long.

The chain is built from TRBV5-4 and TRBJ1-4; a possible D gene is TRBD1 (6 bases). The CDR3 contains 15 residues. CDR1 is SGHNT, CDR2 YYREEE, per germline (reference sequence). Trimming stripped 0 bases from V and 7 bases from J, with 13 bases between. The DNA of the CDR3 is TGTGCCAGCAGCTTGGCCGGCAGGGGACGTGAAAAACTGTTTTTT. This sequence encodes CASSLAGRGREKLFF.

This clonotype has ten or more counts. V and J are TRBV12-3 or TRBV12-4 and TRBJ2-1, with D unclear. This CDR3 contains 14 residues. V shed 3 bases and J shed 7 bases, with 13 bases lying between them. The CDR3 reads CASSLIRLDNEQFF. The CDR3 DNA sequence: TGTGCCAGCAGTTTGATCCGGCTGGATAATGAGCAGTTCTTC.